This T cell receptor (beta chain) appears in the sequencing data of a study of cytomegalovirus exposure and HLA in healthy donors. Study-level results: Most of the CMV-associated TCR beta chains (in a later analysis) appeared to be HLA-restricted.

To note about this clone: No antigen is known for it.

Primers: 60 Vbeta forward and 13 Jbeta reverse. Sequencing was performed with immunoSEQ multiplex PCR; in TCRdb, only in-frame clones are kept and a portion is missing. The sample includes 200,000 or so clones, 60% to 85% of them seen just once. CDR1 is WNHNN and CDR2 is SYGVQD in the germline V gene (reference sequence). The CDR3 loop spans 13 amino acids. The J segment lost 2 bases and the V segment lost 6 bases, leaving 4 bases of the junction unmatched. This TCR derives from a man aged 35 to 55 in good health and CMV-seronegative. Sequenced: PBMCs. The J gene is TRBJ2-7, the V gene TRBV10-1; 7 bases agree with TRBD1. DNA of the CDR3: TGCGCCAGCAGCCGACAGGGAGCCTACGAGCAGTACTTC. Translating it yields CASSRQGAYEQYF.